The sequence of this T cell receptor beta chain was determined in a study of cytomegalovirus exposure and HLA in healthy donors. Vbeta (60) and Jbeta (13) primers were used in the PCR. Produced via immunoSEQ multiplex PCR; TCRdb's table is partial and in-frame only. This repertoire shows roughly 120,000 clones, around three quarters found once; its top ten account for around 5%. Per the germline V gene, CDR1 is SGHDT and CDR2 is YYEEEE. V shed 0 bases and J shed 6 bases, with 10 bases lying between them. This CDR3 spans 14 amino acids. V is TRBV5-6 and J is TRBJ2-1; D is unresolved. The sequencing sample was made of PBMCs. The sequence came from a man aged 30 to 39 in good health and CMV-seropositive. CDR3 DNA: TGTGCCAGCAGCTTGGGTGGCAGATTCAATGAGCAGTTCTTC. Protein: CASSLGGRFNEQFF.